The clone carrying this T cell receptor beta chain appeared many times. Its cognate antigen is unknown. V shed 6 bases and J 4 bases; nucleotides not matched to a gene: 4. This CDR3 region has 15 residues. Germline-derived CDR1 and CDR2 are MNHEY and SVGEGT. One entry per CDR3 protein, called by TCRdb with MiXCR from the 5' RACE reads. The sample includes hundreds of thousands of distinct CDR3 sequences, more than 15% seen only once; the top ten take just over 1%. This sample was taken from a study of CD8 T cells in ankylosing spondylitis. General observations from the study: CD8+ cells made up the disease-linked clones, which were relatively rare in peripheral blood. A TCR beta motif of 7 to 9 highly homologous variants seemed to mark ankylosing spondylitis blood.

This chain links TRBV6-2 or TRBV6-3 with TRBJ2-3; 13 bases map to TRBD2. The sequence was collected from a male donor with ankylosing spondylitis. Sequencing was carried out using blood, either unsorted or a sorted T cell fraction (not recorded which). The CDR3 spells CASSRTSGRADTQYF. The DNA for the CDR3 is TGTGCCAGCAGCCGGACTAGCGGGAGAGCAGATACGCAGTATTTT.